The 20 T cell receptor beta chains below all came from one sample that was sequenced in a study of blood T cell repertoires in COVID-19. Method: immunoSEQ multiplex PCR; TCRdb's copy keeps in-frame clones and lacks some. The sample lists more than 60,000 clones; around four fifths were seen once. Sequencing was performed on peripheral blood. These receptors originate from a human donor in a cohort sampled during active COVID-19.

The J gene is TRBJ2-5, the V gene TRBV30; 7 bases match TRBD1. Per the germline V gene, CDR1 is GTSNPN and CDR2 is SVGIG (reference sequence). After removal of 3 bases from V and 5 bases from J, the junction contained 3 bases not matched to a gene. The CDR3 runs to 12 residues. The CDR3 coding sequence is TGTGCCTGGAGACAGGGGCCGGAGACCCAGTACTTC. It encodes CAWRQGPETQYF.

The V gene is TRBV19, the J gene TRBJ2-7; 7 nucleotides agree with TRBD1. V shed 1 base and J 2 bases; nucleotides not matched to a gene: 11. The CDR3 is 17 residues long. Germline V gives CDR1 LNHDA, CDR2 SQIVND (reference sequence). CDR3 amino acids: CASSIVGRWTGAYEQYF. For the CDR3, the DNA is TGTGCCAGTAGTATAGTCGGTCGGTGGACAGGCGCCTACGAGCAGTACTTC. Based on the CDR3 plus reference TRBV19 and TRBJ2-7, the full variable domain is DGGITQSPKYLFRKEGQNVTLSCEQNLNHDAMYWYRQDPGQGLRLIYYSQIVNDFQKGDIAEGYSVSREKKESFPLTVTSAQKNPTAFYLCASSIVGRWTGAYEQYFGPGTRLTVT.

The chain recombines TRBV27 with TRBJ1-2; 7 positions agree with TRBD1. V lost 6 bases to trimming and J lost 8 bases; unmatched junction nucleotides: 18. The germline CDR1 and CDR2 sequences are MNHEY and SMNVEV (reference sequence). The CDR3 has 16 residues. Written as DNA, the CDR3 is TGTGCCAGCAGCCCAAGTCGGGACAGCTTTTCGGTGGGCTACACCTTC. Its translation: CASSPSRDSFSVGYTF.

V is TRBV3-1 (or the pseudogene TRBV3-2) and J is TRBJ1-1, with 7 positions matching TRBD1. CDR3 size: 15 residues. Germline CDR1 reads LGHDT; CDR2 reads YNNKEL (reference sequence). With V trimmed by 0 bases and J by 6 bases, 7 bases remained unmatched. This chain's CDR3 is CASSQDHRGLPEAFF. CDR3 sequence (DNA): TGTGCCAGCAGCCAAGATCATAGGGGGCTCCCTGAAGCTTTCTTT.

The chain uses TRBV5-1 and TRBJ2-7; TRBD2 matches 11 bases. V shed 3 bases and J 0 bases; nucleotides not matched to a gene: 2. Germline CDR1 and CDR2: SGHRS and YFSETQ. The CDR3 has 15 amino acids. Written as DNA, the CDR3 is TGCGCCAGCAGCTCTAGCGGGGGGCTCTCCTACGAGCAGTACTTC. Amino acid sequence: CASSSSGGLSYEQYF.

The chain recombines TRBV7-9 with TRBJ1-1, with TRBD1 as a possible D gene (6 bases). The V end was cut by 0 bases, the J end by 7 bases, with 15 bases between. From germline, CDR1 is SEHNR and CDR2 FQNEAQ (reference sequence). The CDR3 spans 15 residues. The CDR3: CASSLAMGAKGEAFF. The CDR3 DNA reads as TGTGCCAGCAGCTTAGCTATGGGGGCGAAGGGTGAAGCTTTCTTT.

The chain employs TRBV29-1 and TRBJ1-2; D not resolved. The CDR3 covers 12 residues. V was clipped by 4 bases and J by 4 bases, with 10 bases between them. Germline V gives CDR1 SQVTM, CDR2 ANQGSEA. CDR3 sequence reads: CSVAAGTYGYTF. The DNA of the CDR3 is TGCAGCGTTGCGGCGGGCACCTATGGCTACACCTTC.

The chain recombines TRBV2 with TRBJ1-5, with D perhaps TRBD1 (6 bases). The length of the CDR3 is 16 residues. Trimming took off 6 bases at V and 10 bases at J, with 25 bases between the two ends. Per the germline V gene, CDR1 is SNHLY and CDR2 is FYNNEI. CDR3 in DNA: TGTGCCAGCAGGGGCCGGGGCCCAGGGGCTCCTGATCCCCAGCATTTT. Translation: CASRGRGPGAPDPQHF.

The chain employs TRBV7-2 and TRBJ2-2, with 7 bases aligning to TRBD2. J was trimmed by 3 bases and V by 2 bases; bases with no gene match: 3. In germline, CDR1 is SGHTA, CDR2 FQGNSA. The CDR3 has 15 amino acids. This chain's CDR3 is CASSLLAAYTGELFF. The CDR3 nucleotides read TGTGCCAGCAGCTTACTAGCGGCGTACACCGGGGAGCTGTTTTTT.

The chain links TRBV9 to TRBJ2-6; D uncertain. V lost 0 bases to trimming and J lost 4 bases, with 8 bases between them. CDR3 size: 15 residues. Germline V CDR1 and CDR2: SGDLS, YYNGEE. CDR3 loop: CASSVDRLGANVLTF. CDR3 sequence (DNA): TGTGCCAGCAGCGTAGATCGGTTGGGGGCCAACGTCCTGACTTTC.

This clone was recorded only once. J is TRBJ1-6 and V is TRBV6-5; 10 positions match TRBD1. Losses at the gene ends were 5 bases for V and 9 bases for J; bases not matched to a gene: 1. Germline-derived CDR1 and CDR2 are MNHEY and SVGAGI. This CDR3 region has 13 residues. CDR3 nucleotide sequence: TGTGCCAGCAGTCGACAGGGGGCTTCACCCCTCCACTTT. Protein: CASSRQGASPLHF.

The gene calls are TRBV7-9 and TRBJ2-7; D possibly corresponds to TRBD1 (5 bases). Trimming shortened V by 5 bases and J by 1 base, and 15 bases separated the two germline ends. The CDR3 loop spans 15 amino acids. Germline V gene lookup returns CDR1 SEHNR and CDR2 FQNEAQ (reference sequence). The CDR3, as DNA: TGTGCCAGCAGCCCAGGGTCCGGAAGATCCTACGAGCAGTACTTC. Protein product: CASSPGSGRSYEQYF.

The rearrangement uses TRBV4-3 and TRBJ2-3, with 7 bases identical to TRBD2. Germline V CDR1 and CDR2: LGHNA, YSLEER. The CDR3 has 14 amino acids. V was pared by 1 base and J by 7 bases, with 5 bases of the junction left unmatched. CDR3 amino acids: CASSQVASGNTQYF. CDR3 coding DNA: TGCGCCAGCAGCCAAGTGGCTAGCGGAAATACGCAGTATTTT.

This chain uses TRBV5-1 with TRBJ1-1, with a possible D match to TRBD1 (5 bases). The CDR3 runs to 15 residues. V shed 5 bases and J shed 7 bases, with 21 bases lying between them. The germline V gene encodes CDR1 SGHRS and CDR2 YFSETQ. The CDR3 region is CASSLDAGGSGEAFF. CDR3 nucleotides: TGCGCCAGCAGTCTGGATGCCGGGGGGTCGGGTGAAGCTTTCTTT.

This chain links TRBV18 with TRBJ2-3; 11 positions match TRBD2. The V gene end was trimmed by 1 base and the J gene end by 1 base; junction bases not matched to a gene: 7. Germline lookup yields CDR1 KGHSH and CDR2 LQKENI. The length of the CDR3 is 18 residues. CDR3 in DNA: TGTGCCAGCTCACCACTAGCGGGGGGGCATCTTCGCACAGATACGCAGTATTTT. Amino acid sequence: CASSPLAGGHLRTDTQYF.

J is TRBJ2-2 and V is TRBV2; no definite D call. Germline CDR1 reads SNHLY; CDR2 reads FYNNEI. V gave up 8 bases and J gave up 6 bases, with 19 bases separating them. This CDR3 region has 15 residues. The CDR3 reads CASQGPERRSGELFF. CDR3 bases: TGTGCCAGCCAAGGCCCCGAAAGGCGGTCCGGGGAGCTGTTTTTT.

The chain couples TRBV28 to TRBJ1-4; 8 nucleotides agree with TRBD1. V lost 6 bases, J lost 5 bases, and 5 bases stayed unmatched. The germline CDR1 and CDR2 sequences are MDHEN and SYDVKM. This CDR3 contains 14 residues. The CDR3 sequence: CASSPRGRNEKLFF. CDR3 nucleotide sequence: TGTGCCAGCAGCCCCAGGGGGCGGAATGAAAAACTGTTTTTT. Together with reference TRBV28 and TRBJ1-4, the CDR3 gives the full variable domain: DVKVTQSSRYLVKRTGEKVFLECVQDMDHENMFWYRQDPGLGLRLIYFSYDVKMKEKGDIPEGYSVSREKKERFSLILESASTNQTSMYLCASSPRGRNEKLFFGSGTQLSVL.

This rearrangement joins TRBV4-3 to TRBJ1-2; D is perhaps TRBD1 (5 bases). This CDR3 region has 15 residues. The V gene's germline CDR1 is LGHNA and CDR2 YSLEER. V gave up 0 bases and J gave up 6 bases, with 14 bases separating them. CDR3 DNA sequence: TGCGCCAGCAGCCAAGATCCCTTAGGGGCAGATGGCTACACCTTC. Amino acids: CASSQDPLGADGYTF.

This rearrangement joins TRBV13 to TRBJ2-5; 9 bases are a match to TRBD1. Losses at the gene ends were 5 bases for V and 5 bases for J; bases not matched to a gene: 9. In germline, CDR1 is PRHDT, CDR2 FYEKMQ (reference sequence). CDR3 length equals 15 residues. CDR3 sequence reads: CASSLTQGAWETQYF. Written as DNA, the CDR3 is TGTGCCAGCAGCCTCACACAGGGGGCTTGGGAGACCCAGTACTTC. Combining the CDR3 with reference TRBV13 and TRBJ2-5 gives the whole variable domain AAGVIQSPRHLIKEKRETATLKCYPIPRHDTVYWYQQGPGQDPQFLISFYEKMQSDKGSIPDRFSAQQFSDYHSELNMSSLELGDSALYFCASSLTQGAWETQYFGPGTRLLVL.

V usage is TRBV19 and J usage is TRBJ2-4, with D maybe TRBD2 (5 bases). This CDR3 is 14 amino acids long. V was shortened by 3 bases and J by 6 bases, with 12 bases between the two germline ends. Germline V gene sequence: CDR1 LNHDA, CDR2 SQIVND (reference sequence). The CDR3 region is CASSIGVSRNIQYF. CDR3 coding DNA: TGTGCCAGTAGTATCGGGGTCAGTAGAAACATTCAGTACTTC.